Listed below are T cell receptor beta chains from one sample, sequenced in a study of shared clonotypes between healthy human individuals. The method was immunoSEQ multiplex PCR; TCRdb's version includes in-frame clones alone and lacks a portion of them. In the table there are around 2.1 million clones, about 93% of which are singletons. Sequencing input: naive CD8+ T cells from PBMCs. Every receptor here comes from a man younger than 35 in good health. Some clones in this sample may be carry-over from other donors' samples. CDR3s include the opening cysteine and the closing phenylalanine or tryptophan. The D gene is left open where the match is weak. Part of the rows lack a size; the others show once, few, many or a class for expanded clones.

j_gene: TRBJ2-1; d_gene: TRBD1; abundance: -; v_gene: TRBV5-1; CDR3aa: CASSLVAGGANEQFF; CDR3nt: TGCGCCAGCAGCTTGGTGGCAGGGGGAGCGAATGAGCAGTTCTTC
j_gene: TRBJ2-7; d_gene: -; abundance: -; v_gene: TRBV4-3; CDR3aa: CASSQGTGFREQYF; CDR3nt: TGCGCCAGCAGCCAAGGAACAGGGTTTCGGGAGCAGTACTTC
j_gene: TRBJ1-2; d_gene: TRBD1; abundance: -; v_gene: TRBV27; CDR3aa: CASRHRGNYGYTF; CDR3nt: TGTGCCAGCAGACACAGGGGGAACTATGGCTACACCTTC
j_gene: TRBJ2-7; d_gene: -; abundance: -; v_gene: TRBV6-1; CDR3aa: CASSADSYEQYF; CDR3nt: TGTGCCAGCAGTGCGGACAGCTACGAGCAGTACTTC
j_gene: TRBJ2-1; d_gene: TRBD2; abundance: -; v_gene: TRBV7-6; CDR3aa: CASSLLAGVREQFF; CDR3nt: TGTGCCAGCAGCTTACTAGCGGGAGTCAGAGAGCAGTTCTTC
j_gene: TRBJ1-5; d_gene: -; abundance: -; v_gene: TRBV11-3; CDR3aa: CASSLVTITPPQHF; CDR3nt: TGTGCCAGCAGCTTAGTAACCATAACCCCGCCCCAGCATTTT
j_gene: TRBJ2-7; d_gene: -; abundance: -; v_gene: TRBV7-9; CDR3aa: CASSLVSSGFSYEQYF; CDR3nt: TGTGCCAGCAGCTTAGTCAGCAGCGGGTTCTCCTACGAGCAGTACTTC
j_gene: TRBJ2-7; d_gene: TRBD1; abundance: -; v_gene: TRBV27; CDR3aa: CASSPGRTGVNEQYF; CDR3nt: TGTGCCAGCAGCCCCGGCCGGACAGGGGTGAACGAGCAGTACTTC
j_gene: TRBJ1-5; d_gene: -; abundance: few; v_gene: TRBV7-9; CDR3aa: CASSLGYQPQHF; CDR3nt: TGTGCCAGCAGCTTGGGTTACCAGCCCCAGCATTTT
j_gene: TRBJ1-2; d_gene: -; abundance: -; v_gene: TRBV19; CDR3aa: CASSIVPSADGYTF; CDR3nt: TGTGCCAGTAGTATAGTCCCCAGCGCCGATGGCTACACCTTC
j_gene: TRBJ2-7; d_gene: -; abundance: few; v_gene: TRBV11-2; CDR3aa: CASSPSGSSYEQYF; CDR3nt: TGTGCCAGCAGCCCGTCGGGGAGCTCCTACGAGCAGTACTTC
j_gene: TRBJ2-6; d_gene: -; abundance: -; v_gene: TRBV7-9; CDR3aa: CASSDLSGANVLTF; CDR3nt: TGTGCCAGCAGCGATTTGTCTGGGGCCAACGTCCTGACTTTC
j_gene: TRBJ2-5; d_gene: -; abundance: -; v_gene: TRBV7-8; CDR3aa: CASSLRQTQETQYF; CDR3nt: TGTGCCAGCAGCTTGAGACAAACTCAAGAGACCCAGTACTTC
j_gene: TRBJ1-2; d_gene: -; abundance: -; v_gene: TRBV9; CDR3aa: CASSGGGEGYYGYTF; CDR3nt: TGTGCCAGCAGCGGTGGAGGAGAGGGGTACTATGGCTACACCTTC
j_gene: TRBJ2-3; d_gene: -; abundance: -; v_gene: TRBV19; CDR3aa: CASSIRQSRSDTQYF; CDR3nt: TGTGCCAGTAGTATCAGACAGTCCCGCAGCGATACGCAGTATTTT
j_gene: TRBJ2-7; d_gene: TRBD2; abundance: -; v_gene: TRBV7-6; CDR3aa: CASSLGLAGGPDEQYF; CDR3nt: TGTGCCAGCAGCTTGGGACTAGCGGGAGGCCCGGACGAGCAGTACTTC
j_gene: TRBJ2-7; d_gene: -; abundance: -; v_gene: TRBV6-5; CDR3aa: CASSYDRTYYEQYF; CDR3nt: TGTGCCAGCAGTTATGACAGGACCTACTACGAGCAGTACTTC
j_gene: TRBJ1-2; d_gene: TRBD1; abundance: -; v_gene: TRBV19; CDR3aa: CASSPSGTGIDGYTF; CDR3nt: TGTGCCAGTAGTCCGAGCGGGACAGGGATTGATGGCTACACCTTC
j_gene: TRBJ2-7; d_gene: TRBD1; abundance: -; v_gene: TRBV9; CDR3aa: CASSVDRDPYEQYF; CDR3nt: TGTGCCAGCAGCGTGGACAGGGATCCCTACGAGCAGTACTTC
j_gene: TRBJ2-5; d_gene: -; abundance: -; v_gene: TRBV5-1; CDR3aa: CASSLNPQETQYF; CDR3nt: TGCGCCAGCAGCTTGAATCCCCAAGAGACCCAGTACTTC
j_gene: TRBJ1-2; d_gene: -; abundance: few; v_gene: TRBV28; CDR3aa: CASRPAGGYGYTF; CDR3nt: TGTGCCAGCAGGCCAGCCGGGGGCTATGGCTACACCTTC
j_gene: TRBJ1-5; d_gene: -; abundance: -; v_gene: TRBV7-3; CDR3aa: CASSLGPRLNQPQHF; CDR3nt: TGTGCCAGCAGCTTAGGACCGAGACTGAATCAGCCCCAGCATTTT
j_gene: TRBJ1-4; d_gene: -; abundance: -; v_gene: TRBV7-9; CDR3aa: CASSSTPGVNEKLFF; CDR3nt: TGTGCCAGCAGCTCGACCCCAGGGGTTAATGAAAAACTGTTTTTT
j_gene: TRBJ1-3; d_gene: -; abundance: -; v_gene: TRBV5-4; CDR3aa: CASSLRDQLGIYF; CDR3nt: TGTGCCAGCAGCTTGCGTGACCAACTGGGCATATATTTT
j_gene: TRBJ1-1; d_gene: -; abundance: -; v_gene: TRBV4-1; CDR3aa: CASSQDTGLNTEAFF; CDR3nt: TGCGCCAGCAGCCAAGATACAGGTTTGAACACTGAAGCTTTCTTT
j_gene: TRBJ2-1; d_gene: -; abundance: -; v_gene: TRBV27; CDR3aa: CASRQLSSYNEQFF; CDR3nt: TGTGCCAGCAGGCAACTGAGCTCCTACAATGAGCAGTTCTTC
j_gene: TRBJ1-5; d_gene: -; abundance: -; v_gene: TRBV7-2; CDR3aa: CASSLATGRSNQPQHF; CDR3nt: TGTGCCAGCAGCTTAGCCACGGGACGGAGCAATCAGCCCCAGCATTTT
j_gene: TRBJ1-1; d_gene: -; abundance: -; v_gene: TRBV11-2; CDR3aa: CASSLDRFSEGNTEAFF; CDR3nt: TGTGCCAGCAGCTTAGATCGCTTTTCCGAGGGAAACACTGAAGCTTTCTTT
j_gene: TRBJ2-5; d_gene: TRBD1; abundance: -; v_gene: TRBV5-1; CDR3aa: CASSLDRGTKETQYF; CDR3nt: TGCGCCAGCAGCTTAGACAGGGGAACCAAAGAGACCCAGTACTTC
j_gene: TRBJ2-7; d_gene: TRBD1; abundance: -; v_gene: TRBV19; CDR3aa: CASSIGWDREGVDEQYF; CDR3nt: TGTGCCAGTAGTATAGGTTGGGACAGGGAAGGCGTGGACGAGCAGTACTTC
j_gene: TRBJ2-1; d_gene: TRBD2; abundance: -; v_gene: TRBV19; CDR3aa: CASSRSGTSNPEQFF; CDR3nt: TGTGCCAGTAGCCGATCTGGGACTAGCAATCCGGAGCAGTTCTTC
j_gene: TRBJ2-2; d_gene: -; abundance: -; v_gene: TRBV9; CDR3aa: CASSVTPSRGGGTGELFF; CDR3nt: TGTGCCAGCAGCGTAACCCCGAGCCGTGGTGGGGGAACCGGGGAGCTGTTTTTT
j_gene: TRBJ2-2; d_gene: -; abundance: -; v_gene: TRBV9; CDR3aa: CASSLGATNTGELFF; CDR3nt: TGTGCCAGCAGCCTCGGGGCCACAAACACCGGGGAGCTGTTTTTT
j_gene: TRBJ2-1; d_gene: -; abundance: -; v_gene: TRBV7-9; CDR3aa: CASSLGGEPYNEQFF; CDR3nt: TGTGCCAGCAGCTTAGGAGGGGAGCCCTACAATGAGCAGTTCTTC
j_gene: TRBJ1-5; d_gene: -; abundance: -; v_gene: TRBV28; CDR3aa: CASSFLQGGQPQHF; CDR3nt: TGTGCCAGCAGTTTTCTGCAGGGTGGTCAGCCCCAGCATTTT
j_gene: TRBJ2-5; d_gene: -; abundance: -; v_gene: TRBV25-1; CDR3aa: CASSEYKGGDNQETQYF; CDR3nt: TGTGCCAGCAGTGAATATAAGGGCGGGGATAACCAAGAGACCCAGTACTTC
j_gene: TRBJ2-7; d_gene: -; abundance: -; v_gene: TRBV7-6; CDR3aa: CASSLGGSEQYF; CDR3nt: TGTGCCAGCAGCTTAGGAGGTTCCGAGCAGTACTTC
j_gene: TRBJ1-2; d_gene: TRBD1; abundance: -; v_gene: TRBV29-1; CDR3aa: CSGWTGVPGGYTF; CDR3nt: TGCAGCGGTTGGACAGGGGTCCCCGGAGGCTACACCTTC
j_gene: TRBJ2-1; d_gene: TRBD2; abundance: -; v_gene: TRBV7-9; CDR3aa: CASSLRGTSDNEQFF; CDR3nt: TGTGCCAGCAGCCTCCGGGGGACTAGCGACAATGAGCAGTTCTTC
j_gene: TRBJ1-5; d_gene: -; abundance: once; v_gene: TRBV7-9; CDR3aa: CASSLDRANQPQHF; CDR3nt: TGTGCCAGCAGCTTAGACAGGGCGAATCAGCCCCAGCATTTT
j_gene: TRBJ2-5; d_gene: -; abundance: -; v_gene: TRBV6-5; CDR3aa: CASSYTRLRETQYF; CDR3nt: TGTGCCAGCAGTTATACTAGGCTCCGGGAGACCCAGTACTTC
j_gene: TRBJ2-1; d_gene: -; abundance: -; v_gene: TRBV11-1; CDR3aa: CASSLGEGYEQFF; CDR3nt: TGTGCCAGCAGCTTAGGCGAGGGGTATGAGCAGTTCTTC
j_gene: TRBJ2-7; d_gene: TRBD2; abundance: -; v_gene: TRBV7-9; CDR3aa: CASSPATSGSYEQYF; CDR3nt: TGTGCCAGCAGCCCGGCGACTAGCGGGAGCTACGAGCAGTACTTC
j_gene: TRBJ1-1; d_gene: -; abundance: -; v_gene: TRBV25-1; CDR3aa: CASSEDKLETNTEAFF; CDR3nt: TGTGCCAGCAGTGAGGACAAACTGGAAACGAACACTGAAGCTTTCTTT
j_gene: TRBJ1-1; d_gene: -; abundance: -; v_gene: TRBV28; CDR3aa: CASSLSGEFRNTEAFF; CDR3nt: TGTGCCAGCAGTTTGTCAGGGGAGTTTAGGAACACTGAAGCTTTCTTT
j_gene: TRBJ2-3; d_gene: TRBD2; abundance: -; v_gene: TRBV27; CDR3aa: CASSWGLAGVTGTQYF; CDR3nt: TGTGCCAGCAGCTGGGGACTAGCGGGAGTAACGGGTACGCAGTATTTT